The sample holds a few counts of the clone carrying this T cell receptor (beta chain). This record comes from a study of T cell repertoires in cytomegalovirus infection. TCRdb re-called the reads with MiXCR, one entry per CDR3 protein. The table lists fewer than 350,000 distinct CDR3 sequences, more than 8% of them singletons, with 4.3% in the top ten. CDR1 and CDR2 (germline): SGHTS, YDEGEE. Between the trimmed V and J ends, which lost 6 bases and 6 bases, there was a span of 19 bases. This CDR3 is built from 15 residues. This chain joins TRBV5-8 and TRBJ2-1, with D tentatively TRBD2 (6 bases). The specimen was PBMCs. The clonotype comes from a human donor in good health (CMV status not recorded). Some clones in this sample may be carry-over from other donors' samples. The CDR3 coding sequence is TGTGCCAGCACCAGAGAGATAGCGGCGACCAATGAGCAGTTCTTC. Translating gives CASTREIAATNEQFF.